This passage covers 20 T cell receptor beta chains from one sample sequenced in a study of OX40 agonist ivuxolimab in advanced cancers. Library construction relied on the immunoSEQ multiplex PCR assay. The source is immuneACCESS, and TCRdb retained only in-frame sequences with V and J called. Part of the clones is not carried over; for the studies checked, unresolved V genes explain less than half of this, and the remainder is unexplained. Within this sample are 45,000 to 60,000 clones, with about nine tenths of them counted one time only. The ten largest account for roughly an eighth of the sample. The source was CD4+ or CD8+ T cells sorted from blood, collected in a trial of the OX40 agonist ivuxolimab. The receptors shown here come from an adult with an advanced solid tumor such as melanoma, head and neck, liver or kidney cancer.

J is TRBJ2-7 and V is TRBV7-2; 8 bases align to TRBD1. Germline V lookup: CDR1 SGHTA, CDR2 FQGNSA. CDR3 length: 12 residues. The CDR3 sequence: CAVDRASYEQYF. In DNA, the CDR3 is TGTGCTGTGGACAGGGCCTCTTACGAGCAGTACTTC.

The genes are TRBV6-6 and TRBJ1-1, with D unresolved. CDR3 size: 13 residues. CDR1 and CDR2 (germline): MNHNY, SVGAGI (reference sequence). V gave up 7 bases and J gave up 6 bases, with 15 bases separating them. The CDR3 DNA reads TGTGCCAGCACCAACTCGTGGATCTCTGAAGCTTTCTTT. It encodes CASTNSWISEAFF.

This chain uses TRBV13 with TRBJ2-7, with D possibly being TRBD1 or TRBD2 (5 bases each). The germline gives CDR1 PRHDT, CDR2 FYEKMQ (reference sequence). The CDR3 spans 13 residues. V was shortened by 5 bases and J by 7 bases, with 15 bases between the two germline ends. CDR3 coding DNA: TGTGCCAGCAGCGCGACGTATTGGGGGGAGCAGTACTTC. As protein: CASSATYWGEQYF.

The chain carries TRBV9 and TRBJ2-1; D is possibly TRBD1 or TRBD2 (5 bases each). The length of the CDR3 is 14 residues. V gave up 4 bases and J gave up 8 bases, with 16 bases separating them. The germline V gene encodes CDR1 SGDLS and CDR2 YYNGEE. CDR3 bases: TGTGCCAGCAGCTACACCATTCAGGGACATGAGCAGTTCTTC. Protein sequence: CASSYTIQGHEQFF.

The genes are TRBV5-1 and TRBJ1-1; no definite D call. The V end was cut by 6 bases, the J end by 0 bases, with 24 bases between. Germline V gene lookup returns CDR1 SGHRS and CDR2 YFSETQ. CDR3 length: 18 amino acids. Here the CDR3 reads CASKDGHLSGSVNTEAFF. The CDR3 nucleotides are TGCGCCAGCAAGGATGGGCATTTAAGTGGGTCGGTGAACACTGAAGCTTTCTTT.

The gene calls are TRBV5-1 and TRBJ1-5; the D is unclear. Trimming left V 0 bases short and J 5 bases short, with 12 bases between. The germline V gene has CDR1 SGHRS and CDR2 YFSETQ. The CDR3 loop spans 15 amino acids. The CDR3 sequence: CASSLDGDRDQPQHF. The CDR3 DNA reads TGCGCCAGCAGCTTGGATGGAGACCGAGATCAGCCCCAGCATTTT.

This chain joins TRBV4-2 and TRBJ1-4, with 11 bases identical to TRBD1. Germline V gives CDR1 LGHNA, CDR2 YNFKEQ. The CDR3 spans 17 residues. With V trimmed by 1 base and J by 1 base, 2 bases remained unmatched. CDR3 amino acids: CASSQGGQGGTNEKLFF. CDR3 nucleotide sequence: TGTGCCAGCAGCCAAGGGGGACAGGGGGGAACTAATGAAAAACTGTTTTTT.

This chain joins TRBV6-6 and TRBJ2-7, with TRBD2 as a possible D gene (5 bases). Looked up from germline, CDR1 is MNHNY and CDR2 is SVGAGI (reference sequence). The germline V and J ends were trimmed by 8 bases and 4 bases, with 12 bases remaining between them. CDR3 size: 12 residues. This chain's CDR3 is CASGRHDYEQYF. CDR3 bases: TGTGCCAGCGGGAGACACGATTACGAGCAGTACTTC.

In its sample, this clone was seen a few times. J is TRBJ1-5 and V is TRBV6-1, with TRBD1 as a possible D gene (5 bases). CDR1 is MNHNS, CDR2 SASEGT, per germline. The CDR3 extends over 13 amino acids. Trimming pared 6 bases from V and 7 bases from J, leaving 13 bases between. Written as DNA, the CDR3 is TGTGCCAGCAGCGGCCTCGCAGGGCAGCCCCAGCATTTT. Residues: CASSGLAGQPQHF.

The chain is built from TRBV6-6 and TRBJ2-4, with 7 bases matching TRBD1. The CDR3 loop spans 15 amino acids. The germline CDR1 and CDR2 sequences are MNHNY and SVGAGI (reference sequence). With 6 bases clipped from V and 6 bases from J, the junction kept 11 bases outside the gene matches. This chain's CDR3 is CASSPDREGRNIQYF. The CDR3 DNA reads TGTGCCAGCAGCCCCGACAGGGAAGGTAGAAACATTCAGTACTTC.

The chain joins TRBV28 to TRBJ2-7, with D perhaps TRBD1 or TRBD2 (5 bases each). The germline V gene has CDR1 MDHEN and CDR2 SYDVKM. This CDR3 has 15 residues. The V end lost 6 bases, the J end lost 0 bases, and 15 bases lay between the germline ends. In nucleotides, the CDR3 is TGTGCCAGCAGGTCTTGGGGGTCAAGCTCCTACGAGCAGTACTTC. It is translated as CASRSWGSSSYEQYF. Variable domain in full (rest from reference TRBV28 and TRBJ2-7): DVKVTQSSRYLVKRTGEKVFLECVQDMDHENMFWYRQDPGLGLRLIYFSYDVKMKEKGDIPEGYSVSREKKERFSLILESASTNQTSMYLCASRSWGSSSYEQYFGPGTRLTVT.

The chain recombines TRBV5-1 with TRBJ1-6; D is unclear. Trimming removed 4 bases at V and 9 bases at J, with 11 bases between. CDR3 size: 13 residues. CDR1 is SGHRS, CDR2 YFSETQ, per germline. CDR3 coding DNA: TGCGCCAGCAGCACGGGGATTTCTTCACCCCTCCACTTT. Translation gives CASSTGISSPLHF.

The chain joins TRBV11-2 to TRBJ2-3; TRBD2 matches 10 bases. This CDR3 contains 14 residues. Germline V gene sequence: CDR1 SGHAT, CDR2 FQNNGV. The V gene end was trimmed by 5 bases and the J gene end by 5 bases; junction bases not matched to a gene: 4. CDR3 region: CASSLAGAVDTQYF. In DNA, the CDR3 is TGTGCCAGCAGCCTAGCGGGAGCCGTAGATACGCAGTATTTT.

This clone was picked up one time. The J gene is TRBJ2-7, the V gene TRBV6-1; D assignment may be TRBD1 or TRBD2 (5 bases each). CDR3 length: 13 amino acids. Trimming removed 10 bases at V and 1 base at J, with 14 bases between. Germline values: CDR1 MNHNS, CDR2 SASEGT. The CDR3 here is CATFRDGSYEQYF. The CDR3 DNA follows: TGTGCCACTTTTCGGGACGGTTCCTACGAGCAGTACTTC.

The chain has TRBV16 and TRBJ2-3; D gene ambiguous. The CDR3 consists of 15 residues. Trimming took 6 bases from V and 1 from J, leaving 14 bases between them. Germline V gene sequence: CDR1 KGHSY, CDR2 FQNENV. The CDR3 DNA reads TGTGCCAGCAGTCTGACTCTCACGGGCACAGATACGCAGTATTTT. It codes for CASSLTLTGTDTQYF.

This clone was recorded a few times. The chain links TRBV27 to TRBJ2-7, with D uncertain. Germline V gene sequence: CDR1 MNHEY, CDR2 SMNVEV (reference sequence). Trimming pared 5 bases from V and 1 base from J, leaving 12 bases between. This CDR3 is 14 amino acids long. The CDR3 nucleotides are TGTGCCAGCAGTCCCGGATGGCTGTCCTACGAGCAGTACTTC. Its protein is CASSPGWLSYEQYF.

This chain links TRBV18 with TRBJ1-4; no definite D call. From germline, CDR1 is KGHSH and CDR2 LQKENI. This CDR3 is 15 amino acids long. V lost 4 bases and J 0 bases, leaving 9 bases between the germline ends. The CDR3 nucleotides read TGTGCCAGCTCACGAAACAGTGCAACTAATGAAAAACTGTTTTTT. This gives the protein CASSRNSATNEKLFF.

The chain carries TRBV5-5 and TRBJ2-7, with TRBD2 matching over 7 bases. J gave up 7 bases and V 4 bases, and 11 bases lay outside the gene matches. Germline lookup yields CDR1 SGHKS and CDR2 YYEKEE (reference sequence). This CDR3 is 14 amino acids long. Here the CDR3 DNA reads TGTGCCAGCAGCCCACGTGGGGGGGGTGAAGAGCAGTACTTC. It encodes CASSPRGGGEEQYF.

This clone appeared once. The chain uses TRBV21-1 and TRBJ1-6. TRBV21-1 is reported as a pseudogene. The length of the CDR3 is 11 residues. The CDR3: CASSKRSPLHF. The CDR3 coding sequence is TGTGCCAGCAGCAAAAGGTCACCCCTCCACTTT.

The chain has TRBV10-3 and TRBJ2-1; D not resolved. V lost 6 bases, J lost 6 bases, and 12 bases lay in between. CDR1 and CDR2 from the germline V gene are ENHRY and SYGVKD. There are 13 residues in the CDR3. DNA of the CDR3: TGTGCCATCAGCCCGCCTCCCTTCAATGAGCAGTTCTTC. This codes for CAISPPPFNEQFF.